This T cell receptor beta chain is drawn from a study of CD8+ T cells in alopecia areata. Germline V gene sequence: CDR1 MGHDK, CDR2 SYGVNS. The ends were cut back, 6 bases at V and 0 bases at J, with 13 bases in the middle. This CDR3 region has 15 residues. RNA extraction was followed by reverse transcription into cDNA, which acted as the sequencing template. The method was immunoSEQ multiplex PCR; TCRdb's version includes in-frame clones alone and lacks a portion of them. Among roughly 200,000 clones listed, about 63% were seen once. The chain carries TRBV25-1 and TRBJ2-3, with D possibly being TRBD2 (6 bases). The sequencing here drew on CD4+ T cells sorted from blood, taken at week 0. The source is a human donor with alopecia areata. The CDR3 bases are TGTGCCAGCAGCGGGACTGTTGCTAGCACAGATACGCAGTATTTT. The encoded protein is CASSGTVASTDTQYF.